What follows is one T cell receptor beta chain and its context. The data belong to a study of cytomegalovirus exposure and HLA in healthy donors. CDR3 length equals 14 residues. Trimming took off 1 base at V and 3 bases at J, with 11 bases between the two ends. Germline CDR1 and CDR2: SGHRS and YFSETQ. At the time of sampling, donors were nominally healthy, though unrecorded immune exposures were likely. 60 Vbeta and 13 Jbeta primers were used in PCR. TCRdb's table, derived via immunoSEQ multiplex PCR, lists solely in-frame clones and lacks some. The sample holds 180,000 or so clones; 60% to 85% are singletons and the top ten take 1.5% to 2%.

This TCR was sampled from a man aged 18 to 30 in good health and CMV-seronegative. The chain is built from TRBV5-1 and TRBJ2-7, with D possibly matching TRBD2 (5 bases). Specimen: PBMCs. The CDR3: CASSLNPSLYEQYF. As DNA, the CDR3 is TGCGCCAGCAGCTTGAATCCTAGCCTCTACGAGCAGTACTTC.